The 28 T cell receptor beta chains presented below share a single source sample, sequenced in a study of identical twins. TCRdb reprocessed the 5' RACE reads via MiXCR and lists one record per CDR3 protein. The top ten clones hold 0.85% to 1% of a sample with about 660,000 distinct CDR3 sequences, 8.6% of them seen once. A further study also used this sample, focusing on yellow fever vaccine responses in identical twins.

Material: PBMCs. These TCRs come from a woman in her late teens or twenties in good health.

J is TRBJ2-2 and V is TRBV19; no firm D call. V was pared by 4 bases and J by 2 bases, with 11 bases between. This CDR3 region has 15 residues. The germline gives CDR1 LNHDA, CDR2 SQIVND (reference sequence). The CDR3 is CASSTALVNTGELFF. Here the CDR3 DNA reads TGTGCCAGTAGTACAGCCCTAGTAAACACCGGGGAGCTGTTTTTT.

This clonotype was seen ten or more times. The chain combines TRBV12-3 or TRBV12-4 with TRBJ1-5; D not resolved. V shed 7 bases and J shed 6 bases, with 19 bases lying between them. The CDR3 sequence is 15 residues long. The CDR3 DNA is TGTGCCAGCACCTTGACACCCCAGACCGGTCAGCCCCAGCATTTT. Translation: CASTLTPQTGQPQHF.

This clonotype came up a few times. This chain uses TRBV29-1 with TRBJ2-3; 10 nucleotides line up with TRBD2. This CDR3 spans 16 amino acids. Germline loops: CDR1 SQVTM, CDR2 ANQGSEA. V shed 6 bases and J 6 bases; nucleotides not matched to a gene: 15. The CDR3 region has the DNA TGCAGCGTCCAAGGGGGCCTAGCGGGAGTTTTGGATACGCAGTATTTT. Residues: CSVQGGLAGVLDTQYF.

In its sample, this clonotype was seen many times. The CDR3 is CSVAGDTDTQYF. DNA of the CDR3: TGCAGCGTTGCCGGGGACACAGATACGCAGTATTTT. The rearrangement joins TRBV29-1 to TRBJ2-3; the D gene is possibly TRBD2 (5 bases). Trimming shortened V by 4 bases and J by 2 bases, and 7 bases separated the two germline ends. The CDR3 spans 12 residues. Germline CDR1 is SQVTM and CDR2 is ANQGSEA.

In its sample, this clonotype was seen a few times. The chain joins TRBV29-1 to TRBJ2-5; 11 positions match TRBD2. The trim removed 5 bases at V and 3 bases at J, leaving 5 bases unmatched. In germline, CDR1 is SQVTM, CDR2 ANQGSEA. The CDR3 consists of 14 residues. CDR3: CSVLGTSGEETQYF. CDR3 sequence (DNA): TGCAGCGTTCTGGGGACTAGCGGTGAAGAGACCCAGTACTTC.

This clonotype was seen a handful of times. The CDR3 nucleotides read TGTGCCAGCAATAGGGACAGGGGACGGGCGAGCGACACCGGGGAGCTGTTTTTT. Translated, it gives CASNRDRGRASDTGELFF. The chain has TRBV12-3 or TRBV12-4 and TRBJ2-2; TRBD1 matches at 10 bases. J gave up 3 bases and V 7 bases, and 14 bases lay outside the gene matches. The length of the CDR3 is 18 residues.

This clonotype has only a few counts. V and J are TRBV10-3 and TRBJ2-7, with D possibly matching TRBD1 (6 bases). The CDR3 runs 15 residues. Germline lookup yields CDR1 ENHRY and CDR2 SYGVKD. DNA for the CDR3: TGTGCTCCCTCCGATGGGGGCCCCTTTCTCTACGAGCAGTACTTC. Residues: CAPSDGGPFLYEQYF.

This clonotype was seen repeatedly, ten times or more. V usage is TRBV5-1 and J usage is TRBJ2-3; maybe TRBD2 (6 bases). Between the trimmed V and J ends, which lost 4 bases and 6 bases, there was a span of 12 bases. Per the germline V gene, CDR1 is SGHRS and CDR2 is YFSETQ. The CDR3 extends over 13 amino acids. The DNA of the CDR3 is TGCGCCAGCAGCCCCCCCCGGGAGGATACGCAGTATTTT. It encodes CASSPPREDTQYF.

In its sample, this clonotype was seen a few times. V gene TRBV27 combines with J gene TRBJ2-7; D is uncertain. With 4 bases removed from V and 0 bases from J, the gap between germline ends came to 13 bases. This CDR3 contains 15 residues. CDR1 and CDR2 from the germline V gene are MNHEY and SMNVEV (reference sequence). The CDR3 region has the DNA TGTGCCAGCAGTTCAACTTCGGAGTACTCCTACGAGCAGTACTTC. This gives the protein CASSSTSEYSYEQYF.

The gene calls are TRBV3-1 and TRBJ2-2; 7 bases match TRBD1. Per germline, CDR1 LGHDT and CDR2 YNNKEL (reference sequence). Unmatched junction bases numbered 5, after V lost 1 base and J lost 9 bases. The CDR3 is made up of 14 amino acids. The CDR3: CASSQAQGHRELFF. CDR3 DNA: TGTGCCAGCAGCCAAGCACAGGGGCACCGGGAGCTGTTTTTT.

This clonotype was counted ten times or more. The CDR3 bases are TGTGCCAGCAGCCAAGACCCCAGGGGGAGGTACGAGCAGTACTTC. Protein sequence: CASSQDPRGRYEQYF. The chain joins TRBV3-1 to TRBJ2-7, with D perhaps TRBD1 (7 bases). V was shortened by 0 bases and J by 4 bases, with 13 bases between the two germline ends. Germline CDR1 is LGHDT and CDR2 is YNNKEL (reference sequence). The CDR3 length is 15 residues.

There are many counts of this clonotype. V gene TRBV7-9 combines with J gene TRBJ1-2; tentatively, D is TRBD1 (6 bases). There are 16 residues in the CDR3. Trimming shortened V by 1 base and J by 2 bases, and 14 bases separated the two germline ends. CDR1 SEHNR and CDR2 FQNEAQ come from the germline V gene (reference sequence). The CDR3 here is CASSLDGTIRNYGYTF. Written as DNA, the CDR3 is TGTGCCAGCAGCTTAGACGGGACAATAAGAAACTATGGCTACACCTTC.

The chain employs TRBV28 and TRBJ2-7, with D possibly TRBD1 on 5 matching bases. Trimming cost V 5 bases and J 6 bases, with 17 bases left between them. CDR1 is MDHEN and CDR2 is SYDVKM in the germline V gene. The CDR3 has 14 residues. The CDR3 coding sequence is TGTGCCAGCAGTCCCAGGGTATCAACTGGCGAGCAGTACTTC. This gives the protein CASSPRVSTGEQYF.

V gene TRBV20-1 combines with J gene TRBJ2-7; D might be TRBD1 (5 bases). The CDR3 runs to 15 residues. CDR1 is DFQATT, CDR2 SNEGSKA, per germline (reference sequence). V dropped 6 bases and J dropped 2 bases, with 20 bases sitting between them. CDR3 in amino acids: CSAEPRTLNTYEQYF. The CDR3 region has the DNA TGCAGTGCCGAACCCCGGACACTAAACACCTACGAGCAGTACTTC.

The chain has TRBV7-9 and TRBJ2-7; D perhaps matches TRBD2 (5 bases). CDR1 is SEHNR, CDR2 FQNEAQ, per germline (reference sequence). The CDR3 length is 11 residues. V shed 11 bases and J shed 5 bases, with 13 bases lying between them. The chain's CDR3 is CAARELHEQYF. CDR3 DNA: TGTGCCGCTCGGGAACTCCACGAGCAGTACTTC.

In this sample, this clonotype turned up a few times. This chain uses TRBV12-3 or TRBV12-4 with TRBJ1-1; a weak D match, TRBD1 (5 bases). V dropped 0 bases and J dropped 7 bases, with 9 bases sitting between them. The CDR3 loop spans 13 amino acids. The CDR3 DNA reads TGTGCCAGCAGTTTAGCAGGGGTTGGTGAAGCTTTCTTT. This sequence encodes CASSLAGVGEAFF.

The chain combines TRBV12-3 or TRBV12-4 with TRBJ1-4; D is ambiguous. This CDR3 contains 14 residues. Trimming cost V 6 bases and J 8 bases, with 16 bases left between them. The CDR3 sequence is CASSSSPVGEKLFF. The CDR3 DNA reads as TGTGCCAGCAGCTCGTCACCCGTCGGGGAAAAACTGTTTTTT.

This clonotype was counted ten times or more. The chain combines TRBV7-9 with TRBJ2-3; no definite D call. Germline CDR1 is SEHNR and CDR2 is FQNEAQ (reference sequence). The V gene lost 5 bases and the J gene lost 0 bases, with 9 bases spanning the gap. The CDR3 covers 14 residues. Here the CDR3 reads CASSVSMSTDTQYF. The CDR3 coding sequence is TGTGCCAGCAGCGTCTCGATGAGCACAGATACGCAGTATTTT.

In this sample, this clonotype turned up a few times. The chain is built from TRBV7-2 and TRBJ2-5; TRBD2 matches 11 bases. The CDR3 is 16 amino acids. Germline CDR1 reads SGHTA; CDR2 reads FQGNSA. Trimming took 4 bases from V and 3 from J; bases not matched to a gene: 7. The CDR3 DNA follows: TGTGCCAGCAGCTCGCGATCGACTAGCGGGAAAGAGACCCAGTACTTC. It codes for CASSSRSTSGKETQYF.

This clonotype was recorded a few times. The chain employs TRBV12-3 or TRBV12-4 and TRBJ2-5; D not resolved. V gave up 5 bases and J gave up 0 bases, with 7 bases separating them. This CDR3 is 13 amino acids long. In DNA form, the CDR3 reads TGTGCCAGCAGTCATACCAACCAAGAGACCCAGTACTTC. Its translation: CASSHTNQETQYF.

The rearrangement links TRBV6-2 or TRBV6-3 to TRBJ2-1, with 8 bases aligning to TRBD2. This CDR3 has 16 residues. Per the germline V gene, CDR1 is MNHEY and CDR2 is SVGEGT. V trimming: 0 bases; J trimming: 4 bases; junction bases outside the gene matches: 5. The CDR3 DNA sequence: TGTGCCAGCAGTTACTCTACTAGCGGTTTTTACAATGAGCAGTTCTTC. This gives the protein CASSYSTSGFYNEQFF.

This clonotype was seen more than once but under ten times. V is TRBV6-2 or TRBV6-3 and J is TRBJ2-2, with D possibly TRBD1 on 6 matching bases. This CDR3 is built from 14 residues. V gave up 2 bases and J gave up 4 bases, with 8 bases separating them. The germline CDR1 and CDR2 sequences are MNHEY and SVGEGT. The CDR3 DNA reads as TGTGCCAGCAGTTACGGGACAATCACCGGGGAGCTGTTTTTT. It yields the protein CASSYGTITGELFF.

This clonotype has only a few counts. The CDR3 region is CASSQTPGANGNEQFF. The CDR3 DNA reads as TGCGCCAGCAGCCAGACCCCGGGAGCGAATGGGAATGAGCAGTTCTTC. This chain links TRBV4-3 with TRBJ2-1, with D possibly TRBD2 on 6 matching bases. The ends were cut back, 3 bases at V and 7 bases at J, with 19 bases in the middle. This CDR3 is built from 16 residues. From germline, CDR1 is LGHNA and CDR2 YSLEER.

This clonotype turned up a few times. This rearrangement joins TRBV5-1 to TRBJ2-3; 7 bases are shared with TRBD1. With 5 bases clipped from V and 0 bases from J, the junction kept 12 bases outside the gene matches. The CDR3 is 17 amino acids. CDR1 and CDR2 (germline): SGHRS, YFSETQ. In DNA, the CDR3 is TGCGCCAGCAGGTCTTACCGACAGGGAATGAGCACAGATACGCAGTATTTT. Translated: CASRSYRQGMSTDTQYF.

Here the CDR3 DNA reads TGCAGTGCTATCGCGGGGAGCCAAGAGACCCAGTACTTC. Protein product: CSAIAGSQETQYF. This rearrangement joins TRBV20-1 to TRBJ2-5; D might be TRBD2 (6 bases). The CDR3 has 13 residues. V was trimmed by 4 bases and J by 1 base, leaving 10 bases between them. The V gene's germline CDR1 is DFQATT and CDR2 SNEGSKA (reference sequence).

The chain carries TRBV27 and TRBJ2-7; the match to TRBD1 covers 7 bases. CDR3 length equals 13 residues. The ends lost 6 bases at V and 5 bases at J; junction bases unmatched: 7. Germline CDR1 and CDR2: MNHEY and SMNVEV (reference sequence). This CDR3 is CASRPTGVNEQYF. CDR3 nucleotides: TGTGCCAGCAGACCTACAGGGGTCAACGAGCAGTACTTC.

Ten or more counts support this clonotype. This chain links TRBV15 with TRBJ2-5, with 9 bases that match TRBD1. CDR1 and CDR2 from the germline V gene are LNHNV and YYDKDF (reference sequence). V dropped 0 bases and J dropped 3; count of bases not matched to a gene: 5. The CDR3 is 16 residues long. The chain's CDR3 is CATSRDSGQGEETQYF. Written as DNA, the CDR3 is TGTGCCACCAGCAGAGATTCGGGACAGGGAGAAGAGACCCAGTACTTC.

This clonotype appeared many times. The chain has TRBV18 and TRBJ2-7; 8 bases agree with TRBD1. V was pared by 3 bases and J by 5 bases, with 9 bases of the junction left unmatched. Looked up from germline, CDR1 is KGHSH and CDR2 is LQKENI. CDR3 size: 15 residues. CDR3 sequence reads: CASSPAGGARNEQYF. CDR3 DNA: TGTGCCAGCTCACCTGCAGGGGGCGCGAGGAACGAGCAGTACTTC.